One and the same sample provided the 13 T cell receptor beta chains below, sequenced in a study of cytomegalovirus exposure and HLA in healthy donors. Researchers ran the PCR with 60 Vbeta and 13 Jbeta primers. Only in-frame clones appear in the TCRdb table, and some are missing; sequencing was by immunoSEQ multiplex PCR. The top ten hold about 1.7% of the sample, which has 270,000 or so clones, 92% seen once. The sequenced material came from PBMCs. Receptors were obtained from a girl aged 2 to 10 in good health and CMV-seronegative.

The V gene is TRBV7-9, the J gene TRBJ2-7, with D possibly TRBD1 on 6 matching bases. CDR1 and CDR2 from the germline V gene are SEHNR and FQNEAQ (reference sequence). Trimming took 4 bases from V and 0 from J, leaving 7 bases between them. The CDR3 runs to 13 residues. The CDR3 bases are TGTGCCAGCAGCTCCAGGGGCTCCTACGAGCAGTACTTC. Its translation: CASSSRGSYEQYF.

This chain links TRBV4-1 with TRBJ1-1; D is perhaps TRBD1 (6 bases). Germline lookup yields CDR1 MGHRA and CDR2 YSYEKL. Trimming stripped 4 bases from V and 1 base from J, with 13 bases between. The CDR3 consists of 15 residues. The CDR3 sequence: CASSRLGAGNTEAFF. The CDR3 DNA sequence: TGCGCCAGCAGCCGGCTGGGGGCGGGGAACACTGAAGCTTTCTTT.

The chain combines TRBV5-6 with TRBJ2-3; no reliable D call. Germline CDR1 reads SGHDT; CDR2 reads YYEEEE. V was pared by 2 bases and J by 1 base, with 5 bases between. The CDR3 spans 13 residues. The CDR3 sequence is CASSFPGTDTQYF. CDR3 coding DNA: TGTGCCAGCAGCTTCCCCGGCACAGATACGCAGTATTTT.

Written as DNA, the CDR3 is TGTGCCACCAGCAGAGCACTAGCGGGAGCTGGGGAGCTGTTTTTT. It encodes CATSRALAGAGELFF. The chain employs TRBV15 and TRBJ2-2; 11 nucleotides agree with TRBD2. Germline trimming cut 1 base from V and 8 bases from J; bases unmatched to any gene: 3. Germline values: CDR1 LNHNV, CDR2 YYDKDF (reference sequence). CDR3 length: 15 amino acids.

The chain couples TRBV2 to TRBJ2-1, with D perhaps matching TRBD2 (6 bases). The CDR3 has 13 residues. Germline CDR1 and CDR2: SNHLY and FYNNEI. V gave up 7 bases and J gave up 7 bases, with 14 bases separating them. CDR3 sequence: CASTGVFGNEQFF. For the CDR3, the DNA is TGTGCCAGCACGGGGGTTTTTGGGAATGAGCAGTTCTTC.

Concerning this clone: Mismatch with germline at one junction end may stem from a read error. This chain links TRBV7-9 with TRBJ2-7, with 10 nucleotides matching TRBD2. The CDR3 is made up of 16 amino acids. The V gene's germline CDR1 is SEHNR and CDR2 FQNEAQ (reference sequence). CDR3 in DNA: TGTTCCAGCAGCCATTCAACCCTAGCGGGAGCCTACGAGCAGTACTTC. Encoded protein: CSSSHSTLAGAYEQYF. Full variable domain (missing parts from reference TRBV7-9 and TRBJ2-7): DTGVSQNPRHKITKRGQNVTFRCDPISEHNRLYWYRQTLGQGPEFLTYFQNEAQLEKSRLLSDRFSAERPKGSFSTLEIQRTEQGDSAMYLCSSSHSTLAGAYEQYFGPGTRLTVT.

A few counts support this clone. This chain links TRBV10-3 with TRBJ2-3, with TRBD2 identical over 10 bases. In germline, CDR1 is ENHRY, CDR2 SYGVKD. This CDR3 has 16 amino acids. J lost 6 bases, V lost 4 bases, and 10 bases had no gene match. CDR3 nucleotide sequence: TGTGCCATCAGTGGACTAGCGGGCAAGAGGGTGGATACGCAGTATTTT. Translating it yields CAISGLAGKRVDTQYF.

V and J are TRBV10-3 and TRBJ2-1, with D uncertain. This CDR3 spans 14 amino acids. Trimming removed 2 bases at V and 7 bases at J, with 12 bases between. CDR1 and CDR2 (germline): ENHRY, SYGVKD. CDR3 nucleotide sequence: TGTGCCATCAGTGAGGGGCCCGGTGGGAATGAGCAGTTCTTC. It translates to CAISEGPGGNEQFF.

This clone was seen just once. The rearrangement links TRBV19 to TRBJ2-7, with 13 bases aligning to TRBD2. CDR3 length: 15 amino acids. Germline-derived CDR1 and CDR2 are LNHDA and SQIVND (reference sequence). Losses at the gene ends were 6 bases for V and 2 bases for J; bases not matched to a gene: 4. The CDR3 is CASRTGTSGTYEQYF. The CDR3 region has the DNA TGTGCCAGTAGAACCGGGACTAGCGGGACCTACGAGCAGTACTTC.

The V gene is TRBV19, the J gene TRBJ1-5; 7 bases agree with TRBD1. CDR1 and CDR2 from the germline V gene are LNHDA and SQIVND (reference sequence). V gave up 3 bases and J gave up 0 bases; unmatched junction bases: 2. This CDR3 spans 15 amino acids. CDR3 DNA sequence: TGTGCCAGTAGTATGGGGACAGATAGCAATCAGCCCCAGCATTTT. Amino acid sequence: CASSMGTDSNQPQHF. Combining the CDR3 with reference TRBV19 and TRBJ1-5 gives the whole variable domain DGGITQSPKYLFRKEGQNVTLSCEQNLNHDAMYWYRQDPGQGLRLIYYSQIVNDFQKGDIAEGYSVSREKKESFPLTVTSAQKNPTAFYLCASSMGTDSNQPQHFGDGTRLSIL.

A few counts support this clone. The rearrangement links TRBV2 to TRBJ2-6; a possible D gene is TRBD1 (6 bases). The germline V gene has CDR1 SNHLY and CDR2 FYNNEI. This CDR3 is 15 amino acids long. V was cut by 4 bases and J by 2 bases, with 9 bases left in between. This CDR3 is CASSGDKTGANVLTF. CDR3 DNA: TGTGCCAGCAGTGGGGACAAGACTGGGGCCAACGTCCTGACTTTC.

This sequence joins TRBV5-1 and TRBJ2-5; TRBD2 agrees at 7 bases. Germline V gene sequence: CDR1 SGHRS, CDR2 YFSETQ. With 0 bases clipped from V and 3 bases from J, the junction kept 2 bases outside the gene matches. The CDR3 has 14 residues. CDR3 nucleotides: TGCGCCAGCAGCTTGGTGGCGGGAGAAGAGACCCAGTACTTC. It is translated as CASSLVAGEETQYF.

V usage is TRBV6-5 and J usage is TRBJ1-5, with 7 bases that match TRBD1. V trimming: 5 bases; J trimming: 2 bases; junction bases outside the gene matches: 6. The CDR3 length is 15 residues. CDR1 and CDR2 from the germline V gene are MNHEY and SVGAGI. The CDR3 is CASSTDRARNQPQHF. Here the CDR3 DNA reads TGTGCCAGCAGTACAGACAGGGCGCGCAATCAGCCCCAGCATTTT.